Shown below are 18 T cell receptor beta chains from a single sample sequenced in a study of long-term antiretroviral therapy in people with HIV. It was version v3.0 of the immunoSEQ assay that was run at survey level. The data were produced by immunoSEQ multiplex PCR, yet TCRdb's version contains in-frame clones alone and is incomplete. Among some 25,000 clones listed, approximately 83% were seen once. This material consisted of unsorted PBMCs, taken 0.7 years before starting antiretroviral therapy. The receptors shown here come from a man younger than 45 with HIV.

This clone was recorded a few times. The chain is built from TRBV6-5 and TRBJ1-1; D is ambiguous. The germline V gene encodes CDR1 MNHEY and CDR2 SVGAGI. Trimming took 0 bases from V and 3 from J, leaving 8 bases between them. The CDR3 contains 14 residues. DNA of the CDR3: TGTGCCAGCAGTTACTCGGGCGGATACACTGAAGCTTTCTTT. Translated: CASSYSGGYTEAFF.

This chain links TRBV18 with TRBJ2-2, with 8 bases fitting TRBD2. The CDR3 runs 15 residues. Germline values: CDR1 KGHSH, CDR2 LQKENI. With V trimmed by 3 bases and J by 4 bases, 4 bases remained unmatched. CDR3 DNA: TGTGCCAGCTCACCTAGCGGGGTCCTCACCGGGGAGCTGTTTTTT. It encodes CASSPSGVLTGELFF.

The chain uses TRBV19 and TRBJ2-5; tentative D call: TRBD2 (5 bases). Per germline, CDR1 LNHDA and CDR2 SQIVND (reference sequence). V was cut by 2 bases and J by 5 bases, with 9 bases left in between. CDR3 length: 13 amino acids. The CDR3 DNA follows: TGTGCCAGTAGTATAAGCCGAGGGGAGACCCAGTACTTC. Translating gives CASSISRGETQYF.

This chain uses TRBV6-4 with TRBJ2-1, with TRBD2 as a possible D gene (6 bases). Germline V gives CDR1 MRHNA, CDR2 SNTAGT. The CDR3 runs to 14 residues. V was trimmed by 4 bases and J by 7 bases, leaving 14 bases between them. The CDR3 DNA follows: TGTGCCAGCAGTGGCTCGGGGGATGGAAATGAGCAGTTCTTC. Amino acid sequence: CASSGSGDGNEQFF.

This clone ranks as medium-sized (0.01 to 0.1%). The chain joins TRBV5-1 to TRBJ2-5; D might be TRBD2 (6 bases). Germline lookup yields CDR1 SGHRS and CDR2 YFSETQ. CDR3 size: 16 residues. Deletions cut 0 bases from V and 0 bases from J, with 12 bases between. The CDR3: CASSLGGGFYQETQYF. The DNA of the CDR3 is TGCGCCAGCAGCTTGGGGGGAGGCTTTTACCAAGAGACCCAGTACTTC.

The chain joins TRBV30 to TRBJ2-1; tentative D call: TRBD2 (7 bases). Germline V gene lookup returns CDR1 GTSNPN and CDR2 SVGIG (reference sequence). V shed 2 bases and J shed 7 bases, with 18 bases lying between them. This CDR3 contains 15 residues. DNA for the CDR3: TGTGCCTGGAGTCGGGAGTGGAAGGGGGGGAATGAGCAGTTCTTC. This gives the protein CAWSREWKGGNEQFF. The full variable domain, with the rest looked up from reference TRBV30 and TRBJ2-1, is SQTIHQWPATLVQPVGSPLSLECTVEGTSNPNLYWYRQAAGRGLQLLFYSVGIGQISSEVPQNLSASRPQDRQFILSSKKLLLSDSGFYLCAWSREWKGGNEQFFGPGTRLTVL.

This chain uses TRBV4-1 with TRBJ2-3; a possible D gene is TRBD2 (7 bases). Looked up from germline, CDR1 is MGHRA and CDR2 is YSYEKL. The CDR3 is made up of 16 amino acids. The V gene lost 5 bases and the J gene lost 3 bases, with 18 bases spanning the gap. The CDR3 protein is CASSYRRGGGTDTQYF. The CDR3 coding sequence is TGCGCCAGCAGCTACAGACGAGGGGGAGGGACAGATACGCAGTATTTT.

The CDR3 region is CASSPGQGAQEQYF. In DNA form, the CDR3 reads TGTGCCAGCAGCCCCGGGCAGGGGGCGCAAGAGCAGTACTTC. This chain uses TRBV7-9 with TRBJ2-7; 8 nucleotides agree with TRBD1. V lost 5 bases and J lost 7; bases outside the gene matches: 10. Germline V gene lookup returns CDR1 SEHNR and CDR2 FQNEAQ (reference sequence). CDR3 size: 14 residues. The full variable domain, rest sourced from reference TRBV7-9 and TRBJ2-7, is DTGVSQNPRHKITKRGQNVTFRCDPISEHNRLYWYRQTLGQGPEFLTYFQNEAQLEKSRLLSDRFSAERPKGSFSTLEIQRTEQGDSAMYLCASSPGQGAQEQYFGPGTRLTVT.

J is TRBJ2-3 and V is TRBV5-4; 11 nucleotides agree with TRBD2. The CDR3 loop spans 16 amino acids. The ends lost 3 bases at V and 3 bases at J; junction bases unmatched: 6. Germline V lookup: CDR1 SGHNT, CDR2 YYREEE (reference sequence). This CDR3 reads CASSWTSGLGTDTQYF. In nucleotides, the CDR3 is TGTGCCAGCAGCTGGACTAGCGGGTTGGGAACAGATACGCAGTATTTT.

The chain recombines TRBV28 with TRBJ2-5, with D uncertain. Germline V gene sequence: CDR1 MDHEN, CDR2 SYDVKM. This CDR3 region has 11 residues. V was trimmed by 5 bases and J by 4 bases, leaving 5 bases between them. CDR3 amino acids: CASSPRETQYF. The CDR3 DNA reads as TGTGCCAGCAGTCCAAGAGAGACCCAGTACTTC.

This chain joins TRBV29-1 and TRBJ2-2; TRBD1 might be the D (5 bases). The ends were cut back, 6 bases at V and 3 bases at J, with 11 bases in the middle. CDR3 size: 13 residues. Germline assignment: CDR1 SQVTM and CDR2 ANQGSEA. CDR3 sequence (DNA): TGCAGCGTAGCCCAGGGCTACACCGGGGAGCTGTTTTTT. Translated, it gives CSVAQGYTGELFF.

This clone was detected only once. J is TRBJ2-3 and V is TRBV6-4, with 9 bases fitting TRBD2. With V trimmed by 6 bases and J by 1 base, 2 bases remained unmatched. The CDR3 totals 14 residues. Germline CDR1 reads MRHNA; CDR2 reads SNTAGT. Here the CDR3 reads CASSRGGGTDTQYF. CDR3 DNA: TGTGCCAGCAGCCGCGGGGGGGGCACAGATACGCAGTATTTT.

This clone showed up just a few times. The chain recombines TRBV9 with TRBJ2-5, with D possibly matching TRBD2 (5 bases). The CDR3 runs to 14 residues. Germline CDR1 SGDLS, CDR2 YYNGEE. The V and J ends lost 0 bases and 5 bases respectively, with 11 bases between them. CDR3 coding DNA: TGTGCCAGCAGCGTAGCTCCCCAGCGGGAGACCCAGTACTTC. Its translation is CASSVAPQRETQYF.

This clone was detected only a few times. This chain joins TRBV2 and TRBJ1-5; tentatively, D is TRBD1 (5 bases). This CDR3 region has 16 residues. Per the germline V gene, CDR1 is SNHLY and CDR2 is FYNNEI. V lost 3 bases to trimming and J lost 4 bases, with 16 bases between them. The CDR3 coding sequence is TGTGCCAGCAGTGACGGGGACCTAATTGTAAATCAGCCCCAGCATTTT. Translated: CASSDGDLIVNQPQHF.

This clone was recorded only once. The chain combines TRBV18 with TRBJ2-3; no clear D. Trimming removed 6 bases at V and 2 bases at J, with 6 bases between. This CDR3 has 12 residues. The V gene's germline CDR1 is KGHSH and CDR2 LQKENI. The CDR3 spells CASSPFTDTQYF. In DNA, the CDR3 is TGTGCCAGCTCCCCTTTCACAGATACGCAGTATTTT.

The genes are TRBV6-5 and TRBJ2-7; 10 positions agree with TRBD1. The CDR3 sequence is 15 residues long. Germline CDR1 and CDR2: MNHEY and SVGAGI. The V and J ends lost 6 bases and 0 bases, in that order; junction bases with no gene match: 5. CDR3 residues: CASSLTGGFSYEQYF. Written as DNA, the CDR3 is TGTGCCAGCAGCCTGACAGGGGGCTTCTCCTACGAGCAGTACTTC.

This chain joins TRBV10-2 and TRBJ2-7; 7 positions agree with TRBD1. With 3 bases clipped from V and 3 bases from J, the junction kept 5 bases outside the gene matches. The germline gives CDR1 WSHSY, CDR2 SAAADI. This CDR3 comprises 14 residues. CDR3 in amino acids: CASSDWGTVYEQYF. CDR3 DNA: TGCGCCAGCAGTGATTGGGGGACAGTCTACGAGCAGTACTTC.

The gene calls are TRBV6-1 and TRBJ2-7; 7 bases match TRBD2. CDR1 is MNHNS and CDR2 is SASEGT in the germline V gene. The CDR3 is 14 amino acids. V lost 5 bases and J lost 4; bases outside the gene matches: 8. The CDR3 DNA reads TGTGCCAGCAGTCTCGGACTAGTCCAATACGAGCAGTACTTC. This sequence encodes CASSLGLVQYEQYF.